Given below is one TCR beta chain in context. Previously described methods with listed TCR primers produced the bulk TCR libraries. TCRdb processed the PCR reads anew with MiXCR; each CDR3 protein has one entry. The table lists a few hundred thousand distinct CDR3 sequences, 20% to 25% of them singletons. The entry originates in a study of molecular identifiers for immune sequencing clone quantification. Sequencing libraries of naive CD8 cells derived from around 20,000 to 1,000,000 sorted cells with 10%, 30% or 50% RNA. Sorting selected naive CD8 T cells with a CD8+CD4-CCR7+CD45RA+ phenotype. J was trimmed by 5 bases and V by 2 bases; bases with no gene match: 5. Germline V gives CDR1 MNHEY, CDR2 SMNVEV (reference sequence). The CDR3 contains 14 residues.

This receptor was identified in a human donor in good health. Some libraries in this study had Jurkat cell RNA spiked in. This sequence joins TRBV27 and TRBJ2-7, with 8 bases that match TRBD2. Sequenced material: naive CD8+ T cells from blood, with Jurkat cell RNA spiked in. Stated subset: FACS-sorted CD8+CD4-CCR7+CD45RA+ naive T cells. The CDR3 DNA sequence: TGTGCCAGCAGTTTAGTAGCGGGATTCGACGAGCAGTACTTC. Translation: CASSLVAGFDEQYF.